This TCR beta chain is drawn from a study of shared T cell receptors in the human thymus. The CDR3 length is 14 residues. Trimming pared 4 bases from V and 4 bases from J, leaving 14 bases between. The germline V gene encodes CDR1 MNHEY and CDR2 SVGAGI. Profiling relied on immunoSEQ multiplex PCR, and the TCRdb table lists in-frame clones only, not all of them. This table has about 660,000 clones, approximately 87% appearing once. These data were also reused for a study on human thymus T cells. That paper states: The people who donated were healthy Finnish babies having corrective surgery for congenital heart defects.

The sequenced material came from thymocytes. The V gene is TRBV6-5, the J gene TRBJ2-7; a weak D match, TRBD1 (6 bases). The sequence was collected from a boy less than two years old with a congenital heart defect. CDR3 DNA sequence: TGTGCCAGCAGTTTTAGGGGGAGTGGGTACGAGCAGTACTTC. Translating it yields CASSFRGSGYEQYF.